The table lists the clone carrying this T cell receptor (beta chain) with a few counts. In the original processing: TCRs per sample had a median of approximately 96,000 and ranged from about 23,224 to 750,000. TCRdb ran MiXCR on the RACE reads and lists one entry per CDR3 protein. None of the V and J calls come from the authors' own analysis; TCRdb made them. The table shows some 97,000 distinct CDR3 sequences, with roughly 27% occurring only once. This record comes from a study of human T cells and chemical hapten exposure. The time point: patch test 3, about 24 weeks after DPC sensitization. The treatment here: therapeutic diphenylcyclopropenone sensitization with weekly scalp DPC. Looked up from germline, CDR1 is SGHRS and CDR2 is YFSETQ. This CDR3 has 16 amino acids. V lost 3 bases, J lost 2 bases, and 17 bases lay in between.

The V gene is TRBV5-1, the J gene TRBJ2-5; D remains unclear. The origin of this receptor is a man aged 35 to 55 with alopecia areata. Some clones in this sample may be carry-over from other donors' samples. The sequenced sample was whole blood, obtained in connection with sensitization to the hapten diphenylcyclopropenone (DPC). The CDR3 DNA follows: TGCGCCAGCAGCTCGCGGTTCGGGCCAGGACAAGAGACCCAGTACTTC. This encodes CASSSRFGPGQETQYF.